One T cell receptor (beta chain) is described in this entry. Its specificity is unknown. The sample originates from a study of cytomegalovirus exposure and HLA in healthy donors. CDR1 is SGHAT, CDR2 FQDESV, per germline (reference sequence). The V end was cut by 6 bases, the J end by 0 bases, with 11 bases between. The CDR3 runs 14 residues. The study ran its PCR with 60 Vbeta and 13 Jbeta primers. Only in-frame clones appear in the TCRdb table, and some are missing; sequencing was by immunoSEQ multiplex PCR. The listing contains about 170,000 clones. Whole-study results and caveats: About 87% or about 30% of the time was how often most TCR beta V segments were productive, according to an earlier analysis. Trimming of TCR beta V- and J-genes showed a link, identified in a later analysis, to a missense DCLRE1C variant.

Material: PBMCs. This chain uses TRBV11-1 with TRBJ2-5; tentatively, D is TRBD1 (6 bases). The receptor was isolated from a woman aged 18-30 years in good health and CMV-seropositive. CDR3 nucleotide sequence: TGTGCCAGCAGACAACACAGGGACCAAGAGACCCAGTACTTC. Its protein product is CASRQHRDQETQYF. Full variable domain (missing parts from reference TRBV11-1 and TRBJ2-5): EAEVAQSPRYKITEKSQAVAFWCDPISGHATLYWYRQILGQGPELLVQFQDESVVDDSQLPKDRFSAERLKGVDSTLKIQPAELGDSAMYLCASRQHRDQETQYFGPGTRLLVL.